A single sample gave rise to the 4 T cell receptor beta chains below, sequenced in a study of blood T cell repertoires in COVID-19. TCRdb's copy holds only in-frame clones and misses some; the assay was immunoSEQ multiplex PCR. The profile shows 200,000 to 300,000 clones, approximately 85% of them singletons. The material sequenced was peripheral blood. Receptor source: a woman in her fifties or sixties with active or convalescent COVID-19.

This clone was seen more than once but under ten times. V is TRBV30 and J is TRBJ1-2; 7 bases are shared with TRBD1. In germline, CDR1 is GTSNPN, CDR2 SVGIG (reference sequence). The J segment lost 2 bases and the V segment lost 4 bases, leaving 10 bases of the junction unmatched. The CDR3 contains 15 residues. CDR3 sequence (DNA): TGTGCCTGGATAGCCGGGACAGACTTCAACTATGGCTACACCTTC. Translating gives CAWIAGTDFNYGYTF. Variable domain in full (rest from reference TRBV30 and TRBJ1-2): SQTIHQWPATLVQPVGSPLSLECTVEGTSNPNLYWYRQAAGRGLQLLFYSVGIGQISSEVPQNLSASRPQDRQFILSSKKLLLSDSGFYLCAWIAGTDFNYGYTFGSGTRLTVV.

This chain uses TRBV7-3 with TRBJ2-3; 7 bases are shared with TRBD2. V shed 5 bases, J shed 3 bases, and the junction held 5 bases outside the gene matches. The CDR3 runs 14 residues. Germline CDR1 reads SGHTA; CDR2 reads FQGTGA. The CDR3 DNA is TGTGCCAGCAGCACAAGCGGGGCGACAGATACGCAGTATTTT. Protein product: CASSTSGATDTQYF.

V usage is TRBV30 and J usage is TRBJ1-6, with 10 bases that match TRBD1. After removal of 0 bases from V and 8 bases from J, the junction contained 1 base not matched to a gene. The CDR3 covers 14 residues. The germline CDR1 and CDR2 sequences are GTSNPN and SVGIG (reference sequence). The CDR3 nucleotides are TGTGCCTGGAGTGTTGGACAGGGGGATTCACCCCTCCACTTT. Residues: CAWSVGQGDSPLHF.

This chain links TRBV3-1 (or the pseudogene TRBV3-2) with TRBJ1-2; 7 bases map to TRBD1. With V trimmed by 4 bases and J by 2 bases, 4 bases remained unmatched. Germline V gene data show CDR1 as LGHDT and CDR2 as YNNKEL (reference sequence). The CDR3 totals 14 residues. The CDR3 DNA sequence: TGTGCCAGCAGCCCCGGGACAGCCAACTATGGCTACACCTTC. This translates into CASSPGTANYGYTF.